This is a list of T cell receptor beta chains from one sample in a study of blood T cell repertoires in COVID-19. Measured with immunoSEQ multiplex PCR; TCRdb has only the in-frame clones, and not every one. This table holds hundreds of thousands of clones, about 87% found once. Source material: PBMCs or T cells enriched from blood (not recorded which). These receptors were collected from a woman between 50 and 59 years old who had recovered from COVID-19. Each CDR3 is given with its conserved first and last residue. Each record gives: CDR3 protein, CDR3 DNA, J gene, D gene, clone size, V gene. The D gene is left open where the match is weak. Not every row has a clone size; where given, it reads once, few, many or a size class.

CASSPQGRGTGANVLTF | TGTGCCAGCTCACCGCAGGGAAGAGGAACTGGGGCCAACGTCCTGACTTTC | TRBJ2-6 | - | - | TRBV18
CASGGGLGETQYF | TGTGCCAGTGGCGGGGGGCTAGGGGAGACCCAGTACTTC | TRBJ2-5 | TRBD2 | - | TRBV2
CATSDRQESEAFF | TGTGCCACCAGTGACCGACAGGAAAGTGAAGCTTTCTTT | TRBJ1-1 | - | - | TRBV24-1
CASSISRGVVEKLFF | TGTGCCAGTAGTATCTCCAGGGGAGTCGTAGAAAAACTGTTTTTT | TRBJ1-4 | - | - | TRBV19
CASSLEGTGGYEQYF | TGCGCCAGCAGCTTGGAAGGGACAGGGGGGTACGAGCAGTACTTC | TRBJ2-7 | TRBD1 | - | TRBV5-1
CAREEEIYEQYF | TGTGCCAGGGAGGAGGAAATTTACGAGCAGTACTTC | TRBJ2-7 | - | once | TRBV27
CASSTGQGMNTDTQYF | TGTGCCAGCAGCACTGGACAGGGGATGAACACAGATACGCAGTATTTT | TRBJ2-3 | TRBD1 | - | TRBV7-9
CASSLTPGGQDTQYF | TGTGCTAGCAGCTTAACGCCGGGGGGACAAGATACGCAGTATTTT | TRBJ2-3 | - | once | TRBV7-7
CATMSGTGSHNEQFF | TGTGCCACCATGTCCGGGACAGGTTCCCACAATGAGCAGTTCTTC | TRBJ2-1 | TRBD1 | - | TRBV24-1
CASSQEGANEKLFF | TGCGCCAGCAGCCAGGAAGGGGCTAATGAAAAACTGTTTTTT | TRBJ1-4 | - | - | TRBV5-1
CASSTDISRTDTQYF | TGTGCCAGCAGTACAGACATTTCCCGCACAGATACGCAGTATTTT | TRBJ2-3 | - | - | TRBV2
CAWSPPGTGIYYGYTF | TGTGCCTGGAGTCCGCCGGGAACAGGGATTTACTATGGCTACACCTTC | TRBJ1-2 | - | - | TRBV30